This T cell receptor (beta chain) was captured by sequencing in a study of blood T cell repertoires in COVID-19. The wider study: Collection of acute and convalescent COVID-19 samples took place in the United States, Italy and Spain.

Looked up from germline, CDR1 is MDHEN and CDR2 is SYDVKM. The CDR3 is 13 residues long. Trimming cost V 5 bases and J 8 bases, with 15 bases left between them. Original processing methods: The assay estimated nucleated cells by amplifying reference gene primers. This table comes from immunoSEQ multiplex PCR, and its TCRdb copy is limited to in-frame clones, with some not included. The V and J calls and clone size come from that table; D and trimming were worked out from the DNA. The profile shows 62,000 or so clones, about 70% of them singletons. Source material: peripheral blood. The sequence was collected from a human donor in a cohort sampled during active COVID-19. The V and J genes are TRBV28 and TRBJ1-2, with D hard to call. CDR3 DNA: TGTGCCAGCAGTCCCACTATCTGGCAGGGCTACACCTTC. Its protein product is CASSPTIWQGYTF.